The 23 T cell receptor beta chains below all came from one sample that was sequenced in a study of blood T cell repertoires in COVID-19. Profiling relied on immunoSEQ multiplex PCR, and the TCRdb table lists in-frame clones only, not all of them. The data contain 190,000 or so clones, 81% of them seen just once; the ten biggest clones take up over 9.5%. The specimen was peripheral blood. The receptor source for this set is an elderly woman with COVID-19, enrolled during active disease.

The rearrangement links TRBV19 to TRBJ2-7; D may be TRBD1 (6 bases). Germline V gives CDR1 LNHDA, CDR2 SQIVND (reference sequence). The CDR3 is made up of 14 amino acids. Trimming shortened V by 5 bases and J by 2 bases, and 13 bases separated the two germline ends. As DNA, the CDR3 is TGTGCCAGTAGTTCAGACAGGACCCCCTACGAGCAGTACTTC. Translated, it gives CASSSDRTPYEQYF.

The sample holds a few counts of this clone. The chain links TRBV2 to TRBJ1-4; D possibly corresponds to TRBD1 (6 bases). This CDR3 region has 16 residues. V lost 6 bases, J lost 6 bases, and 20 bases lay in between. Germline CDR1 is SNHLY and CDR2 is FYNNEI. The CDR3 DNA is TGTGCCAGCAGGATCGGACAGAGTAAGGGGGATGAAAAACTGTTTTTT. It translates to CASRIGQSKGDEKLFF.

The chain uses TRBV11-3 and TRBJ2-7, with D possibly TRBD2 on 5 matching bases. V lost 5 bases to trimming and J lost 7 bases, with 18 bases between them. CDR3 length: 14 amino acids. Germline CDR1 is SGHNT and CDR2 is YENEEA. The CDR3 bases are TGTGCCAGCAGCCCGACACGGGCATCGGGGGAGCAGTACTTC. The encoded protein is CASSPTRASGEQYF.

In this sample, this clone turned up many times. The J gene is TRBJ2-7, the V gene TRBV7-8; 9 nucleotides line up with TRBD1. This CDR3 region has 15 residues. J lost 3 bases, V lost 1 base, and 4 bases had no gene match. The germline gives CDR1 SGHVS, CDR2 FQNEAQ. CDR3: CASSLVMDRGYEQYF. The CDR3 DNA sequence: TGTGCCAGCAGCTTAGTTATGGACAGGGGCTACGAGCAGTACTTC.

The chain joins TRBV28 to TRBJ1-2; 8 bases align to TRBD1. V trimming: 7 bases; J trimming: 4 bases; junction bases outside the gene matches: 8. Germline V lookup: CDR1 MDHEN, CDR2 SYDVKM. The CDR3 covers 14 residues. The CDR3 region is CASIRTGFFYGYTF. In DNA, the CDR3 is TGTGCCAGCATCCGGACAGGGTTTTTCTATGGCTACACCTTC.

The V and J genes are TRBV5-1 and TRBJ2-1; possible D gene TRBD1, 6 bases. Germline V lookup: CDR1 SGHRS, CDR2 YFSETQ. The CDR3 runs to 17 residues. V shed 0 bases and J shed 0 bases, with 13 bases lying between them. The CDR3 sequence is CASSLEGGPSSYNEQFF. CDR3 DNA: TGCGCCAGCAGCTTGGAAGGGGGACCTAGCTCCTACAATGAGCAGTTCTTC. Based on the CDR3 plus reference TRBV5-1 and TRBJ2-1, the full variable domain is KAGVTQTPRYLIKTRGQQVTLSCSPISGHRSVSWYQQTPGQGLQFLFEYFSETQRNKGNFPGRFSGRQFSNSRSEMNVSTLELGDSALYLCASSLEGGPSSYNEQFFGPGTRLTVL.

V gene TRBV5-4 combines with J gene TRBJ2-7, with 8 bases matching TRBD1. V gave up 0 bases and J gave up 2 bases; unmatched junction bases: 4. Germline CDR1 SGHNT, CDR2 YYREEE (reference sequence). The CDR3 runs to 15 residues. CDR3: CASSLGTGPTYEQYF. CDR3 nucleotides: TGTGCCAGCAGCTTGGGGACAGGGCCAACCTACGAGCAGTACTTC.

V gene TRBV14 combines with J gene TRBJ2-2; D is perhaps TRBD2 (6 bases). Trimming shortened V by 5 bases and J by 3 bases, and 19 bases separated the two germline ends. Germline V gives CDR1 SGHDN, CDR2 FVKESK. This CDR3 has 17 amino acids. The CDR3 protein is CASSSWTRREDTGELFF. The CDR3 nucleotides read TGTGCCAGCAGCTCTTGGACAAGGAGGGAGGACACCGGGGAGCTGTTTTTT.

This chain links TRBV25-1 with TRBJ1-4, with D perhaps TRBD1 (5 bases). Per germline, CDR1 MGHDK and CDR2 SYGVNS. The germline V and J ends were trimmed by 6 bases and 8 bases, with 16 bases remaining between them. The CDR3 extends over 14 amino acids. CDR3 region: CASSRQGLMEKLFF. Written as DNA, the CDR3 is TGTGCCAGCAGCCGGCAGGGCCTAATGGAAAAACTGTTTTTT.

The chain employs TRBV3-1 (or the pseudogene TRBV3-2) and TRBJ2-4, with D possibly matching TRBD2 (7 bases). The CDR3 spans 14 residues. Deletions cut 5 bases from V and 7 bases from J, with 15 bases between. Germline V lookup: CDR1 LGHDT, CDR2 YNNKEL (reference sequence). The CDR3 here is CASSEGGAGNIQYF. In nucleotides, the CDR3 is TGTGCCAGCAGCGAGGGGGGGGCCGGGAACATTCAGTACTTC.

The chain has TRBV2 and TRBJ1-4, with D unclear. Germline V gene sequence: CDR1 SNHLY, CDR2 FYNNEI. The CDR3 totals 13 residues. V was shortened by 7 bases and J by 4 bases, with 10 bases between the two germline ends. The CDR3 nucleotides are TGTGCCAGCAAAGACTACTATAATGAAAAACTGTTTTTT. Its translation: CASKDYYNEKLFF.

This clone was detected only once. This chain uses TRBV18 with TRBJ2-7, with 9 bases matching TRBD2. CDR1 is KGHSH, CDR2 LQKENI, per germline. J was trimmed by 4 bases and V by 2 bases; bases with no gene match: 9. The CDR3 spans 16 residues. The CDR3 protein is CASSPAVLAGFYEQYF. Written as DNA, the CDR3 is TGTGCCAGCTCACCAGCTGTTCTAGCGGGGTTTTACGAGCAGTACTTC.

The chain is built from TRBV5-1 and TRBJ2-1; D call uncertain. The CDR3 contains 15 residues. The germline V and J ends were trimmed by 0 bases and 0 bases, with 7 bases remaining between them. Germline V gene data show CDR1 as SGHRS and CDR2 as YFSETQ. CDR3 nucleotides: TGCGCCAGCAGCTTGGGTCCGAGCTCCTACAATGAGCAGTTCTTC. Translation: CASSLGPSSYNEQFF.

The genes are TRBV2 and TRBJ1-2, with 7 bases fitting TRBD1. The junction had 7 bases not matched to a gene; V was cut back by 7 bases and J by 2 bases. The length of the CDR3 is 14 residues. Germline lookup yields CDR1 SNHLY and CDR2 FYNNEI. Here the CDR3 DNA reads TGTGCCAGCACCCGACTGACAGGGAACTATGGCTACACCTTC. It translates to CASTRLTGNYGYTF.

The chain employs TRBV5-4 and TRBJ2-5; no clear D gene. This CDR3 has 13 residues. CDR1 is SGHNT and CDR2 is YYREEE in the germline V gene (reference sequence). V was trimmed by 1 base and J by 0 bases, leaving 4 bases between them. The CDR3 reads CASSLPHQETQYF. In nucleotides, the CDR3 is TGTGCCAGCAGCTTGCCTCACCAAGAGACCCAGTACTTC. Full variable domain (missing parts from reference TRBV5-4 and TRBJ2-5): ETGVTQSPTHLIKTRGQQVTLRCSSQSGHNTVSWYQQALGQGPQFIFQYYREEENGRGNFPPRFSGLQFPNYSSELNVNALELDDSALYLCASSLPHQETQYFGPGTRLLVL.

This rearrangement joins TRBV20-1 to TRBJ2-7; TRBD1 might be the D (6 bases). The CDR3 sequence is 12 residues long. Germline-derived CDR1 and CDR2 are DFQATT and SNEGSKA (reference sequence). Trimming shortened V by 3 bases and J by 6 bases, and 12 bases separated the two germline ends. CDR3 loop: CSASDSGVEQYF. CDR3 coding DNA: TGCAGTGCTAGTGACTCAGGGGTCGAGCAGTACTTC.

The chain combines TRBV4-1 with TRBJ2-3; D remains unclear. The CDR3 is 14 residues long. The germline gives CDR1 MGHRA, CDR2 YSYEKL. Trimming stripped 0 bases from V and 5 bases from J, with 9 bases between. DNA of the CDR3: TGCGCCAGCAGCCAAGATGCCCGGGTAGATACGCAGTATTTT. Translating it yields CASSQDARVDTQYF.

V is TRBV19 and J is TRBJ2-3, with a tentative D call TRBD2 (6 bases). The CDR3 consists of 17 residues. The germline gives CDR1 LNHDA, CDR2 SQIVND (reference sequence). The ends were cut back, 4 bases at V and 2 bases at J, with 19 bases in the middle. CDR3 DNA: TGTGCCAGTAGTACTACCCCCGGTAGCGGAGCCACAGATACGCAGTATTTT. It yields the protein CASSTTPGSGATDTQYF.

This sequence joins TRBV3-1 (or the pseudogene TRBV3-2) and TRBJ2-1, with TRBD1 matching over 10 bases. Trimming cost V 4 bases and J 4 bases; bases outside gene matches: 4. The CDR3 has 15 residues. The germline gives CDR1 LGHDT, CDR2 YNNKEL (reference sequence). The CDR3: CASSRGQGVYNEQFF. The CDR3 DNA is TGTGCCAGCAGCCGCGGACAGGGGGTTTACAATGAGCAGTTCTTC.

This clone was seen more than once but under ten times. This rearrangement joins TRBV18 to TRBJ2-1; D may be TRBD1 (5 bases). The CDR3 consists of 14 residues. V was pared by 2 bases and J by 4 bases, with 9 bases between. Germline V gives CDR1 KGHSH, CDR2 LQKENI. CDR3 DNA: TGTGCCAGCTCACCATCACGGACATACAATGAGCAGTTCTTC. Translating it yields CASSPSRTYNEQFF.

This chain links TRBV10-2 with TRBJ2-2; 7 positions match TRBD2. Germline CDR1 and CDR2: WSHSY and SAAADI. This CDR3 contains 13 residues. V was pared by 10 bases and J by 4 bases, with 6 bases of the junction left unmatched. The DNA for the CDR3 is TGCGCCACCCGGACTAGTAGCACCGGGGAGCTGTTTTTT. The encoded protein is CATRTSSTGELFF.

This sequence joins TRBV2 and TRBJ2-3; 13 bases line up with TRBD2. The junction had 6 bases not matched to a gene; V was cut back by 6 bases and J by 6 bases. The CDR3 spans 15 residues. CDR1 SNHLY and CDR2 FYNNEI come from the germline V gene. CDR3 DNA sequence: TGTGCCAGCAGCCAACTAGCGGGAGGGCTGGATACGCAGTATTTT. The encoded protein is CASSQLAGGLDTQYF.

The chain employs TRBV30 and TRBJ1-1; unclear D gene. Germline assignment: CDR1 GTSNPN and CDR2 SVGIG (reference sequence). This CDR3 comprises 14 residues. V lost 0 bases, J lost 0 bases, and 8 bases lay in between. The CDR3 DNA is TGTGCCTGGAGTGTTAACTCCATGAACACTGAAGCTTTCTTT. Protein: CAWSVNSMNTEAFF.